A selection of T cell receptor beta chains follows, all from one sample in a study of control samples from healthy donors and cancer patients. TCRdb keeps only in-frame clones here, not all; method: immunoSEQ multiplex PCR. Counted here are approximately 80,000 clones, roughly 91% occurring once; the ten biggest clones make up about a sixth. The source material was blood. Receptor source: a man aged 25 to 40 in good health. The CDR3 runs from the conserved cysteine through the conserved F or W. A D gene is named only where the DNA matches it firmly.

>TRBJ1-6|TRBV19|-|15
CASSMGGNFNSPLHF
>TRBJ1-4|TRBV7-2|TRBD1|16
CASSDAQGATNEKLFF
>TRBJ2-1|TRBV5-6|TRBD2|15
CASSLRGSGRNEQFF
>TRBJ2-7|TRBV6-5|-|15
CASHYPESGSYEQYF
>TRBJ1-2|TRBV5-1|-|15
CASSLAAQNGYGYTF
>TRBJ2-1|TRBV7-9|TRBD1|13
CASRSGGNNEQFF
>TRBJ2-2|TRBV30|TRBD1|13
CAWGQGNTGELFF
>TRBJ2-7|TRBV11-2|-|13
CASSLGSSYEQYF
>TRBJ1-2|TRBV6-4|-|12
CASSDSGAVYTF
>TRBJ2-1|TRBV5-5|-|15
CASSPQGPGINEQFF
>TRBJ2-5|TRBV28|-|14
CASSRQGYQETQYF
>TRBJ1-2|TRBV29-1|-|12
CSVARTSGGYTF
>TRBJ1-2|TRBV27|-|10
CASSLKTGSF
>TRBJ1-3|TRBV4-3|TRBD1|18
CASSQVATGASSGNTIYF
>TRBJ1-1|TRBV5-1|TRBD1|15
CASSLAGQGFTEAFF
>TRBJ1-5|TRBV11-2|-|16
CASSLDGGPSNQPQHF
>TRBJ1-4|TRBV5-1|-|15
CASSYWGTTNEKLFF
>TRBJ1-2|TRBV27|-|15
CASSRRDPPPYGYTF
>TRBJ2-7|TRBV29-1|-|14
CSVPRGATPYEQYF
>TRBJ1-3|TRBV29-1|-|12
CSVDDSGNTIYF
>TRBJ2-2|TRBV25-1|-|12
CASSAQSGELFF
>TRBJ2-2|TRBV7-3|TRBD1|14
CASSPDRASGELFF
>TRBJ2-7|TRBV7-9|-|13
CASSWRDSYEQYF
>TRBJ1-4|TRBV28|TRBD1|14
CASSRGQGNEKLFF
>TRBJ2-4|TRBV7-2|-|16
CASSPGHRLAKNIQYF
>TRBJ1-3|TRBV6-1|TRBD1|17
CASSGQPRTGVGNTIYF
>TRBJ2-1|TRBV12-3/TRBV12-4|-|12
CASSLGAQEQFF
>TRBJ1-1|TRBV29-1|-|13
CSVGRGSNTEAFF
>TRBJ2-7|TRBV27|-|14
CASSPRSSSYEQYF
>TRBJ1-4|TRBV6-6|-|16
CASSLGRTAGGEKLFF
>TRBJ1-5|TRBV28|-|15
CASSTSQVGNQPQHF
>TRBJ2-2|TRBV29-1|-|15
CSVQLSQSNTGELFF
>TRBJ1-1|TRBV5-5|-|16
CASRGLIRHQNTEAFF
>TRBJ2-1|TRBV12-5|-|14
CASGTGLTYNEQFF
>TRBJ1-2|TRBV4-1|TRBD1|15
CASSQDWTGRHGYTF
>TRBJ2-5|TRBV7-2|TRBD2|13
CASSLGGGETQYF
>TRBJ2-3|TRBV10-3|TRBD1|15
CAISAGTGERDTQYF
>TRBJ2-1|TRBV18|TRBD1|16
CASSPPSGQGYDEQFF
>TRBJ2-1|TRBV29-1|-|11
CSGTERNEQFF
>TRBJ1-2|TRBV27|-|13
CASSVNRVAGYTF
>TRBJ2-1|TRBV27|TRBD2|15
CASSWTSGIYNEQFF
>TRBJ2-3|TRBV6-2/TRBV6-3|TRBD2|16
CASSTPRGGRGDTQYF